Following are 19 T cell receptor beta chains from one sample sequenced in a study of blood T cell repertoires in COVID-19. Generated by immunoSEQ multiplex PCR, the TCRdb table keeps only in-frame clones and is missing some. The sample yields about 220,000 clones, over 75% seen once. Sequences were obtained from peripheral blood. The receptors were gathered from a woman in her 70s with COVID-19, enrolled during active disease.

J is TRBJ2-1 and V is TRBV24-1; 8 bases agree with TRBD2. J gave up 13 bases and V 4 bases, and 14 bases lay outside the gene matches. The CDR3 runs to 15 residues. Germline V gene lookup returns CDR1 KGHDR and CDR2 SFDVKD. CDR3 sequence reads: CATSDPGGGGINQFF. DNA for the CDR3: TGTGCCACCAGTGACCCCGGGGGCGGGGGGATAAATCAGTTCTTC.

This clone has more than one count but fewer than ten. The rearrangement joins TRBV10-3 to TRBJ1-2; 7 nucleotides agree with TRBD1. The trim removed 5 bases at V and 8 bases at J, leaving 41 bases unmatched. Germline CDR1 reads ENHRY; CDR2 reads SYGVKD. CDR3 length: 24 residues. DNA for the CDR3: TGTGCCATCAGTCAAACTCTTCAGGGGGAACCACTAACTATGGCTACACCAGGGTCCCAGGGCTACACCTTC. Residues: CAISQTLQGEPLTMATPGSQGYTF.

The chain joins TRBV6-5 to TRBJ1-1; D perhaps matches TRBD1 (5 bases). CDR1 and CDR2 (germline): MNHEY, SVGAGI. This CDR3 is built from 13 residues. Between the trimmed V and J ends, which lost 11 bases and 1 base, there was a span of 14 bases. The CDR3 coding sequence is TGTGCCGGACGCGGGACGGCGAACACTGAAGCTTTCTTT. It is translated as CAGRGTANTEAFF.

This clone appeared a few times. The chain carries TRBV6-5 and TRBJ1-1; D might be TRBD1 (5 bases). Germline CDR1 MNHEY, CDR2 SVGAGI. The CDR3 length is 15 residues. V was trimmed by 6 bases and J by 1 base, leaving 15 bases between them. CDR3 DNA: TGTGCCAGCAGCCAGACCCCCACAGGGAACACTGAAGCTTTCTTT. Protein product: CASSQTPTGNTEAFF.

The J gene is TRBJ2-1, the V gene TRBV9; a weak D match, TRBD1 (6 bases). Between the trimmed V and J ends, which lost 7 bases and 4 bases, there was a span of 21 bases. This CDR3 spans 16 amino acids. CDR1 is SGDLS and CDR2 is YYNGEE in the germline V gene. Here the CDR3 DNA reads TGTGCCAGCCAAAAGGACAGCGCCCTTTTGTACAATGAGCAGTTCTTC. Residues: CASQKDSALLYNEQFF. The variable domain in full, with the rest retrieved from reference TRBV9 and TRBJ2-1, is DSGVTQTPKHLITATGQRVTLRCSPRSGDLSVYWYQQSLDQGLQFLIQYYNGEERAKGNILERFSAQQFPDLHSELNLSSLELGDSALYFCASQKDSALLYNEQFFGPGTRLTVL.

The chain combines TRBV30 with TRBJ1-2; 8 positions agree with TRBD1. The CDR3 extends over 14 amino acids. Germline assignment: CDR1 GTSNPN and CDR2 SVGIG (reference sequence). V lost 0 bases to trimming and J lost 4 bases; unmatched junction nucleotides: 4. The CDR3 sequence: CAWSVNRGSYGYTF. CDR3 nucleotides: TGTGCCTGGAGTGTAAACAGGGGGAGCTATGGCTACACCTTC.

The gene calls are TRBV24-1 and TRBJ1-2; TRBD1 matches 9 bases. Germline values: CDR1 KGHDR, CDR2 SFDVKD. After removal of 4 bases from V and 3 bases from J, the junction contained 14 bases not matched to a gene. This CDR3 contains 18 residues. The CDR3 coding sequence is TGTGCCACCAGTGACCTGAAAACCCGGGACAGGGACGACTATGGCTACACCTTC. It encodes CATSDLKTRDRDDYGYTF.

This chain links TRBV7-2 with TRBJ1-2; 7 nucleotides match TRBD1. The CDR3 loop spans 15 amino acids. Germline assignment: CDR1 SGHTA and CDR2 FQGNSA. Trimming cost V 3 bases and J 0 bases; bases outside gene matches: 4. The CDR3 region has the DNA TGTGCCAGCAGCTTGGACAGGTTTACTAACTATGGCTACACCTTC. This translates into CASSLDRFTNYGYTF.

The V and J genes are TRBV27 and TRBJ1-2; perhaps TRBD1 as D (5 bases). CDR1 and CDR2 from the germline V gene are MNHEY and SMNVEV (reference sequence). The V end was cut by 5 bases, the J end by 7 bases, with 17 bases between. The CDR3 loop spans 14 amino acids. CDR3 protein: CASSPQGREVGYTF. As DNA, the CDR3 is TGTGCCAGCAGTCCTCAGGGCAGGGAGGTTGGCTACACCTTC.

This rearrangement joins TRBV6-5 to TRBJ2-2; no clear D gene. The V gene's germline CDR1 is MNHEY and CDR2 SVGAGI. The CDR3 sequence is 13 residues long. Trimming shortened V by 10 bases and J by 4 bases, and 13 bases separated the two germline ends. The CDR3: CAIHDLLTGELFF. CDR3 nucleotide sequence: TGTGCCATCCATGACTTGCTCACCGGGGAGCTGTTTTTT.

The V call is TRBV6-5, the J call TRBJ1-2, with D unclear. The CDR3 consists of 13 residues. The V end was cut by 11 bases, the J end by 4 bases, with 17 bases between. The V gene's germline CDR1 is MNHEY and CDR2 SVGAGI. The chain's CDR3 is CAVTRGLSYGYTF. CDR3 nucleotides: TGTGCCGTAACCCGGGGATTGAGCTATGGCTACACCTTC.

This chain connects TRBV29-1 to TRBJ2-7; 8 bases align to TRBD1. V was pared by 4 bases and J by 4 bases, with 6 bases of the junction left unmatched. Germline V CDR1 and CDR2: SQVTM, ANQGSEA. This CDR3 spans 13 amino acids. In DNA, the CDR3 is TGCAGCGTTGCCCCTGACAGGGGTTACGAGCAGTACTTC. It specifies CSVAPDRGYEQYF.

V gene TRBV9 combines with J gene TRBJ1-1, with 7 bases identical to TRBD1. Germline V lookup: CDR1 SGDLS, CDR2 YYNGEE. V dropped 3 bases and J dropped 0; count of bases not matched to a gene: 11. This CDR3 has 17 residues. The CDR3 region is CASSGGKGTALNTEAFF. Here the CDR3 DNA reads TGTGCCAGCAGCGGTGGTAAGGGGACAGCCCTGAACACTGAAGCTTTCTTT. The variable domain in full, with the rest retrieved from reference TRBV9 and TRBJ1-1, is DSGVTQTPKHLITATGQRVTLRCSPRSGDLSVYWYQQSLDQGLQFLIQYYNGEERAKGNILERFSAQQFPDLHSELNLSSLELGDSALYFCASSGGKGTALNTEAFFGQGTRLTVV.

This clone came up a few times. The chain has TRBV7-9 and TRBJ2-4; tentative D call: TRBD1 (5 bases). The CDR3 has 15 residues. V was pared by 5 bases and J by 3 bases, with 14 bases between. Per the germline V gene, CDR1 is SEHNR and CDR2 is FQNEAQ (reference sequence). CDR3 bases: TGTGCCAGCAGCGACCAGGACAAGGGCAAAAACATTCAGTACTTC. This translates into CASSDQDKGKNIQYF. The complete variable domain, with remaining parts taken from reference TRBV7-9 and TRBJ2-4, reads DTGVSQNPRHKITKRGQNVTFRCDPISEHNRLYWYRQTLGQGPEFLTYFQNEAQLEKSRLLSDRFSAERPKGSFSTLEIQRTEQGDSAMYLCASSDQDKGKNIQYFGAGTRLSVL.

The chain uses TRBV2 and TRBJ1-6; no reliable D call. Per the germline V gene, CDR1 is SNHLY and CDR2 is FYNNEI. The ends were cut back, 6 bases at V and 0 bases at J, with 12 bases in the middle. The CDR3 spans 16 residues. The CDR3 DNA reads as TGTGCCAGCAGGGTTGGACTGAGCTCCTATAATTCACCCCTCCACTTT. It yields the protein CASRVGLSSYNSPLHF.

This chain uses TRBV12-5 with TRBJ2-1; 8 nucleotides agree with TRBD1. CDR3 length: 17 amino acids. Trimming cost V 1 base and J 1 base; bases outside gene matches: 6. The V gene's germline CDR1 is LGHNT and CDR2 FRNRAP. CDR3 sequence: CASGLAPDRVSYNEQFF. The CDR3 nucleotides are TGTGCTAGTGGTTTGGCCCCGGACAGGGTGTCCTACAATGAGCAGTTCTTC.

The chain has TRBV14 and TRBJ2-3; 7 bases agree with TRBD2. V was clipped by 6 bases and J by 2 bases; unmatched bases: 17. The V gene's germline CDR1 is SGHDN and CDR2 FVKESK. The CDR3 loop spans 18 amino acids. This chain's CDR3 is CASSGWGGASTNTDTQYF. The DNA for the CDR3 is TGTGCCAGCAGTGGCTGGGGAGGGGCGAGTACTAACACAGATACGCAGTATTTT.

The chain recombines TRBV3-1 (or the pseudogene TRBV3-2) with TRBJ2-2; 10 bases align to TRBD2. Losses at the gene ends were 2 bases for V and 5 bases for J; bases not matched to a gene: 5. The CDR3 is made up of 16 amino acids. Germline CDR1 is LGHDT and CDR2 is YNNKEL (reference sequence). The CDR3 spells CASSQPRTSGTGELFF. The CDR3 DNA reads TGTGCCAGCAGCCAACCAAGGACTAGCGGTACCGGGGAGCTGTTTTTT.

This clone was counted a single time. This CDR3 reads CASRHRGGTEAFF. In DNA, the CDR3 is TGTGCCAGCAGGCACAGGGGTGGCACTGAAGCTTTCTTT. The J gene is TRBJ1-1, the V gene TRBV6-5, with 7 bases that match TRBD1. The junction had 5 bases not matched to a gene; V was cut back by 6 bases and J by 4 bases. This CDR3 contains 13 residues. In germline, CDR1 is MNHEY, CDR2 SVGAGI.